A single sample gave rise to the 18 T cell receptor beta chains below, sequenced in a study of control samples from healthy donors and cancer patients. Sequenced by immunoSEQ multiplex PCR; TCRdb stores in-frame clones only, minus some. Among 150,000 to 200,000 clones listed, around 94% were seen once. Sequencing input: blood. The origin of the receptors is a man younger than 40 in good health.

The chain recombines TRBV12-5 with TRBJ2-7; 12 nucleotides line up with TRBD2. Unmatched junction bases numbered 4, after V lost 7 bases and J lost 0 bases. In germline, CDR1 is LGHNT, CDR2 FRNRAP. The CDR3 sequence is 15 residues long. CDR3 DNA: TGTGCTAGTGCACCGACTAGCGGGAGCTCCTACGAGCAGTACTTC. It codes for CASAPTSGSSYEQYF.

The CDR3 DNA reads as TGTGCCAGCAGGCCCCGGAATCCGGGACAGGGAAGCGAGCAGTACTTC. Amino acid sequence: CASRPRNPGQGSEQYF. The chain employs TRBV27 and TRBJ2-7; 9 bases agree with TRBD1. The length of the CDR3 is 16 residues. J lost 6 bases, V lost 6 bases, and 15 bases had no gene match. Germline V CDR1 and CDR2: MNHEY, SMNVEV (reference sequence).

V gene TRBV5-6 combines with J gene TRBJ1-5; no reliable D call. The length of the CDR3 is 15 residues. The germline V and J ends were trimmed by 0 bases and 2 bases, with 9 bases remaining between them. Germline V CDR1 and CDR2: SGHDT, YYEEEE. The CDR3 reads CASSLVRERNQPQHF. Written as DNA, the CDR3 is TGTGCCAGCAGCTTGGTACGGGAGCGCAATCAGCCCCAGCATTTT.

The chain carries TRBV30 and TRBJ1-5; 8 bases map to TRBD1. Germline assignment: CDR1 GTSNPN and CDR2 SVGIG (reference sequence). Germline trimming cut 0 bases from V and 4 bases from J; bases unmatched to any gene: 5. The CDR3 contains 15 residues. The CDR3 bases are TGTGCCTGGAGTGTCGGCAGGGGGCTAAATCAGCCCCAGCATTTT. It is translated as CAWSVGRGLNQPQHF.

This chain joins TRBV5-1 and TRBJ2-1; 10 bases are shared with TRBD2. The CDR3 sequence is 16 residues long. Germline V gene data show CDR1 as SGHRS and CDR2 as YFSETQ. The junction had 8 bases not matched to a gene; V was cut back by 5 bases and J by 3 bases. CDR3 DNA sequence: TGCGCCAGCAGACTTGACCCTAGCGGGGGCTACAATGAGCAGTTCTTC. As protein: CASRLDPSGGYNEQFF. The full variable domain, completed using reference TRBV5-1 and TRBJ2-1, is KAGVTQTPRYLIKTRGQQVTLSCSPISGHRSVSWYQQTPGQGLQFLFEYFSETQRNKGNFPGRFSGRQFSNSRSEMNVSTLELGDSALYLCASRLDPSGGYNEQFFGPGTRLTVL.

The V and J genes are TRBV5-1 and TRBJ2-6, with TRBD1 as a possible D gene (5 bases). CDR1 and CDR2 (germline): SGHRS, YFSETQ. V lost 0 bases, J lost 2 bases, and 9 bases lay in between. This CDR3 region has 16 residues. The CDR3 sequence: CASSLGSRAGANVLTF. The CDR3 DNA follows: TGCGCCAGCAGCTTGGGGTCCAGGGCTGGGGCCAACGTCCTGACTTTC.

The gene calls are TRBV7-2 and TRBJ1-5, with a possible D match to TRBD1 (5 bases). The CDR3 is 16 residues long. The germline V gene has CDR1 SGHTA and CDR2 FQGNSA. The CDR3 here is CCGEKGKFRQNQPQHF. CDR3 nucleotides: TGTTGCGGAGAAAAGGGAAAGTTCCGACAGAATCAGCCCCAGCATTTT. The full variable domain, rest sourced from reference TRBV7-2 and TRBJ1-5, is GAGVSQSPSNKVTEKGKDVELRCDPISGHTALYWYRQSLGQGLEFLIYFQGNSAPDKSGLPSDRFSAERTGGSVSTLTIQRTQQEDSAVYLCCGEKGKFRQNQPQHFGDGTRLSIL.

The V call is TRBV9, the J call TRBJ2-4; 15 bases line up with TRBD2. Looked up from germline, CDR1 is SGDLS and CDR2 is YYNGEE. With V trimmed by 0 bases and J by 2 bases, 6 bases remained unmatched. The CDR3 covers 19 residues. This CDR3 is CASSVEGLAGGTSKNIQYF. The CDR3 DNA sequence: TGTGCCAGCAGCGTAGAGGGACTAGCGGGGGGCACGTCCAAAAACATTCAGTACTTC.

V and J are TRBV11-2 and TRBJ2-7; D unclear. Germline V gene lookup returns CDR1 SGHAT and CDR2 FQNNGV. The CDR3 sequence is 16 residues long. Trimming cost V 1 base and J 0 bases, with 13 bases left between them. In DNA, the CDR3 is TGTGCCAGCAGCTTAGTTCTTAGCAGCAGCTCCTACGAGCAGTACTTC. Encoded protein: CASSLVLSSSSYEQYF. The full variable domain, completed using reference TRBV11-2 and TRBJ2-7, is EAGVAQSPRYKIIEKRQSVAFWCNPISGHATLYWYQQILGQGPKLLIQFQNNGVVDDSQLPKDRFSAERLKGVDSTLKIQPAKLEDSAVYLCASSLVLSSSSYEQYFGPGTRLTVT.

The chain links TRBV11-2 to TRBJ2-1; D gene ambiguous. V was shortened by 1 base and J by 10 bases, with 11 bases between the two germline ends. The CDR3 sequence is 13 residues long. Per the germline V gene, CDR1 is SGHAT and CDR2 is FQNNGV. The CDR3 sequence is CASSLVGLGEQFF. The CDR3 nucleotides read TGTGCCAGCAGCTTAGTCGGGCTCGGCGAGCAGTTCTTC.

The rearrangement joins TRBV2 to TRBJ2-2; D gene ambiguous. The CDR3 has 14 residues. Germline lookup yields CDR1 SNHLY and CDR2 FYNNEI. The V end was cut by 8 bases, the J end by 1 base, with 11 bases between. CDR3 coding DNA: TGTGCCAGCCGCGGAGTAATGAACACCGGGGAGCTGTTTTTT. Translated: CASRGVMNTGELFF.

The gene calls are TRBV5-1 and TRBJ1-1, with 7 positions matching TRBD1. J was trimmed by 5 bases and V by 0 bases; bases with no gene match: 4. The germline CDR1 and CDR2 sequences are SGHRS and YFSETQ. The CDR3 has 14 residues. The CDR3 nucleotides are TGCGCCAGCAGCTTGGCGACAGGGAGGACTGAAGCTTTCTTT. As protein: CASSLATGRTEAFF.

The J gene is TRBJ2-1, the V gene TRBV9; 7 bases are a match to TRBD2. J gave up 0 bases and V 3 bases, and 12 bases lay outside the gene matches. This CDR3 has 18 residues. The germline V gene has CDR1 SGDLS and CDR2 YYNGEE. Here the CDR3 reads CASSAGGWQGSSYNEQFF. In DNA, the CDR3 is TGTGCCAGCAGCGCCGGGGGGTGGCAGGGAAGCTCCTACAATGAGCAGTTCTTC. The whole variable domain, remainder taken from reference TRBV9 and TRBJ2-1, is DSGVTQTPKHLITATGQRVTLRCSPRSGDLSVYWYQQSLDQGLQFLIQYYNGEERAKGNILERFSAQQFPDLHSELNLSSLELGDSALYFCASSAGGWQGSSYNEQFFGPGTRLTVL.

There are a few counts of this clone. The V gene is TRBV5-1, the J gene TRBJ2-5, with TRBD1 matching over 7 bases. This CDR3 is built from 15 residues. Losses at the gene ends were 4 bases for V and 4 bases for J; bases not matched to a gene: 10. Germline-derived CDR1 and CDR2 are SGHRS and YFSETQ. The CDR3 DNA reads TGCGCCAGCAGCCCGTCGACAGGGATGGGAGAGACCCAGTACTTC. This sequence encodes CASSPSTGMGETQYF.

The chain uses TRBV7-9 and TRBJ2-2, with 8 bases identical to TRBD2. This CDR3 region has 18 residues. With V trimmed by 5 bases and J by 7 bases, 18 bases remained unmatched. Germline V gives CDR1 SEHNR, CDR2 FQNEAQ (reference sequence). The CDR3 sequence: CASSPRSRGGHLHGELFF. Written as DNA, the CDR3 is TGTGCCAGCAGCCCCCGAAGTCGGGGGGGCCATTTACACGGGGAGCTGTTTTTT.

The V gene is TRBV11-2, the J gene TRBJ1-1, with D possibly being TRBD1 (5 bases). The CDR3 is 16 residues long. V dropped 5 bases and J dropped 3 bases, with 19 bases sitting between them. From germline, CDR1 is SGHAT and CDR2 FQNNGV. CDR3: CASSPGPLGAYTEAFF. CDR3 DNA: TGTGCCAGCAGCCCGGGGCCCCTCGGGGCCTACACTGAAGCTTTCTTT.

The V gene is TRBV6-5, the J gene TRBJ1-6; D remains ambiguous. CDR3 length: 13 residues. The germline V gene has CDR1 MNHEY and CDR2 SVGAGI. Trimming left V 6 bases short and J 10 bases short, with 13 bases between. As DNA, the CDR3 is TGTGCCAGCAGCCGAGGCAAGGACTCACCCCTCCACTTT. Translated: CASSRGKDSPLHF.

The CDR3 nucleotides are TGCAGCGTTGCCGACTCTGGAAACACCATATATTTT. It specifies CSVADSGNTIYF. The V gene is TRBV29-1, the J gene TRBJ1-3; D remains ambiguous. V was shortened by 4 bases and J by 0 bases, with 4 bases between the two germline ends. CDR1 is SQVTM, CDR2 ANQGSEA, per germline. The CDR3 runs 12 residues.